This T cell receptor (beta chain) was recovered during a study of glioma-infiltrating T cells after dendritic cell vaccination. Time point reported: after dendritic cell vaccination, including at tumor progression/relapse. The CDR3 length is 14 residues. Germline CDR1 is MGHRA and CDR2 is YSYEKL. The V and J ends lost 4 bases and 2 bases respectively, with 12 bases between them. The PCR used 60 V beta and 13 J beta primers. Produced via immunoSEQ multiplex PCR; TCRdb's table is partial and in-frame only. The sample has more than 95,000 clones, around 80% seen once. The TCR originated in a human donor with glioblastoma. The sample here was blood, taken after dendritic cell vaccination. This chain links TRBV4-1 with TRBJ2-7, with D perhaps TRBD2 (6 bases). CDR3 DNA sequence: TGCGCCAGCAGCCGACTAGGGGTCCCCTACGAGCAGTACTTC. Translated, it gives CASSRLGVPYEQYF.